Listed below are T cell receptor beta chains from one sample, sequenced in a study of breast tumors, draining lymph nodes, adjacent tissues. TCRdb passed the multiplex PCR reads through MiXCR, listing each CDR3 protein once. The sample carries tens of thousands of distinct CDR3 sequences, roughly 19% recorded once. Material: axillary lymph node tissue. The receptors shown here come from a female donor with breast cancer. Some clones in this sample may be carry-over from other donors' samples. Both conserved end residues are part of each CDR3. A D gene is named only where the DNA matches it firmly. Clone size is shown for a subset of rows, as once, few, many or a class of expanded clone.

D: NA; size: many; J: TRBJ2-7; V: TRBV12-3/TRBV12-4; CDR3: CASSLIPGEQYF; DNA: TGTGCCAGCAGTTTAATCCCGGGGGAGCAGTACTTC
D: TRBD2; size: NA; J: TRBJ2-1; V: TRBV6-2/TRBV6-3; CDR3: CASSYPGGSGRFYNEQFF; DNA: TGTGCCAGCAGTTACCCGGGCGGTAGCGGGAGGTTCTACAATGAGCAGTTCTTC
D: NA; size: many; J: TRBJ2-2; V: TRBV24-1; CDR3: CATSDLARGVTGELFF; DNA: TGTGCCACCAGTGATTTAGCGAGAGGCGTCACCGGGGAGCTGTTTTTT
D: TRBD2; size: many; J: TRBJ2-1; V: TRBV10-3; CDR3: CAISESGTSGRAGEQFF; DNA: TGTGCCATCAGTGAGTCGGGGACTAGCGGGAGGGCAGGTGAGCAGTTCTTC
D: TRBD2; size: many; J: TRBJ2-7; V: TRBV5-1; CDR3: CASRTSGTYEQYF; DNA: TGCGCCAGCCGGACTAGCGGGACCTACGAGCAGTACTTC
D: NA; size: many; J: TRBJ1-5; V: TRBV19; CDR3: CASSIAKSNPQHF; DNA: TGTGCCAGTAGTATAGCCAAGTCTAATCCCCAGCATTTT
D: TRBD1; size: NA; J: TRBJ2-7; V: TRBV3-1; CDR3: CASSLSTPRYRGRYEQYF; DNA: TGTGCCAGCAGCCTCTCCACCCCCCGCTACAGGGGAAGGTACGAGCAGTACTTC
D: NA; size: many; J: TRBJ2-7; V: TRBV20-1; CDR3: CSARDLGYSYEQYF; DNA: TGCAGTGCTAGAGATCTCGGCTACTCCTACGAGCAGTACTTC
D: NA; size: many; J: TRBJ2-7; V: TRBV4-3; CDR3: CASSQDGRGSEQYF; DNA: TGCGCCAGCAGCCAAGATGGCAGGGGTTCCGAGCAGTACTTC
D: TRBD1; size: many; J: TRBJ1-2; V: TRBV6-5; CDR3: CASSGDRGLGYTF; DNA: TGTGCCAGCAGTGGCGACAGGGGGCTCGGCTACACCTTC
D: NA; size: many; J: TRBJ1-2; V: TRBV29-1; CDR3: CSAPLPGLGYTF; DNA: TGCAGCGCACCTCTCCCCGGGTTAGGCTACACCTTC
D: NA; size: many; J: TRBJ2-7; V: TRBV12-3/TRBV12-4; CDR3: CASSPWGTGSSYEQYF; DNA: TGTGCCAGCAGTCCTTGGGGGACGGGGAGCTCCTACGAGCAGTACTTC
D: TRBD1; size: many; J: TRBJ1-2; V: TRBV6-5; CDR3: CASSYGTGYYGYTF; DNA: TGTGCCAGCAGTTATGGGACAGGGTATTATGGCTACACCTTC
D: TRBD1; size: NA; J: TRBJ2-5; V: TRBV28; CDR3: CASRTGARETQYF; DNA: TGTGCCAGCAGGACAGGGGCCAGAGAGACCCAGTACTTC
D: TRBD1; size: many; J: TRBJ2-7; V: TRBV20-1; CDR3: CSAPLRDRNYEQYF; DNA: TGCAGTGCGCCACTCCGGGACAGGAACTACGAGCAGTACTTC
D: TRBD1; size: many; J: TRBJ2-7; V: TRBV7-2; CDR3: CASSLGSRQGEQYF; DNA: TGTGCCAGCAGCTTAGGATCCCGACAGGGCGAGCAGTACTTC
D: NA; size: NA; J: TRBJ1-3; V: TRBV28; CDR3: CASSLPSSGNTIYF; DNA: TGTGCCAGCAGTTTACCTAGCTCTGGAAACACCATATATTTT
D: NA; size: few; J: TRBJ2-1; V: TRBV6-2/TRBV6-3; CDR3: CASSSLVDYSYNEQFF; DNA: TGTGCCAGCAGTTCCCTGGTGGACTACTCCTACAATGAGCAGTTCTTC
D: NA; size: many; J: TRBJ1-6; V: TRBV20-1; CDR3: CSARESRGKNSPLHF; DNA: TGCAGTGCTAGAGAGAGCAGGGGCAAGAATTCACCCCTCCACTTT
D: TRBD2; size: many; J: TRBJ2-7; V: TRBV19; CDR3: CASSAGLARQYF; DNA: TGTGCCAGTAGTGCGGGACTAGCGAGGCAGTACTTC
D: TRBD2; size: medium-sized; J: TRBJ2-2; V: TRBV20-1; CDR3: CSAKQAGGANTGELFF; DNA: TGCAGTGCTAAACAAGCGGGAGGCGCGAACACCGGGGAGCTGTTTTTT
D: NA; size: NA; J: TRBJ2-2; V: TRBV11-2; CDR3: CASSPAGRNGELFF; DNA: TGTGCCAGCAGCCCCGCAGGGCGGAACGGGGAGCTGTTTTTT
D: TRBD2; size: medium-sized; J: TRBJ2-5; V: TRBV4-1; CDR3: CASSLAGPGTQYF; DNA: TGCGCCAGCAGTCTAGCGGGGCCAGGGACCCAGTACTTC
D: TRBD2; size: many; J: TRBJ2-3; V: TRBV20-1; CDR3: CSAAGTIYTDTQYF; DNA: TGCAGTGCCGCCGGGACTATCTACACAGATACGCAGTATTTT
D: NA; size: few; J: TRBJ2-1; V: TRBV7-7; CDR3: CASSLLSHGFSYNEQFF; DNA: TGTGCTAGCAGCTTATTGTCGCACGGGTTCTCCTACAATGAGCAGTTCTTC
D: NA; size: many; J: TRBJ2-3; V: TRBV6-1; CDR3: CASNGVASDTQYF; DNA: TGTGCCAGCAATGGGGTAGCGTCAGATACGCAGTATTTT
D: NA; size: NA; J: TRBJ2-7; V: TRBV27; CDR3: CASSFRSLGYEQYF; DNA: TGTGCCAGCAGTTTTAGGAGTCTGGGATACGAGCAGTACTTC
D: NA; size: many; J: TRBJ2-7; V: TRBV6-5; CDR3: CASSTRGTSSYEQYF; DNA: TGTGCCAGCAGTACCCGGGGGACGAGCTCCTACGAGCAGTACTTC
D: NA; size: medium-sized; J: TRBJ2-3; V: TRBV6-5; CDR3: CASQQRSTSTDTQYF; DNA: TGTGCCAGCCAACAGCGCTCAACTAGCACAGATACGCAGTATTTT
D: NA; size: many; J: TRBJ1-2; V: TRBV20-1; CDR3: CSARSQGLLRDTANYGYIF; DNA: TGCAGTGCTAGGTCCCAGGGTTTACTACGGGACACAGCTAACTATGGCTACATCTTC
D: NA; size: many; J: TRBJ1-2; V: TRBV5-1; CDR3: CASSEATDLTRGYTF; DNA: TGCGCCAGCAGCGAGGCAACAGATCTGACGCGTGGCTACACCTTC
D: TRBD2; size: many; J: TRBJ2-7; V: TRBV20-1; CDR3: CSADLAGVASYEQYF; DNA: TGCAGTGCGGATCTAGCGGGAGTGGCCTCCTACGAGCAGTACTTC
D: TRBD2; size: many; J: TRBJ2-5; V: TRBV20-1; CDR3: CSARDASGIQETQYF; DNA: TGCAGTGCTAGGGATGCTAGCGGAATCCAAGAGACCCAGTACTTC
D: NA; size: many; J: TRBJ1-6; V: TRBV20-1; CDR3: CSAKTGSVNSPLHF; DNA: TGCAGTGCTAAAACGGGATCGGTTAATTCACCCCTCCACTTT
D: NA; size: many; J: TRBJ1-2; V: TRBV5-4; CDR3: CASSPRTAAYYGYTF; DNA: TGTGCCAGCAGCCCGAGGACGGCCGCTTACTATGGCTACACCTTC
D: TRBD2; size: many; J: TRBJ2-3; V: TRBV4-2; CDR3: CASSQELAATQYF; DNA: TGTGCCAGCAGCCAAGAGCTAGCGGCTACGCAGTATTTT
D: TRBD1; size: many; J: TRBJ2-7; V: TRBV3-1; CDR3: CASSRQGSGEQYF; DNA: TGTGCCAGCAGCAGACAGGGGTCTGGTGAGCAGTACTTC
D: NA; size: NA; J: TRBJ2-7; V: TRBV12-3/TRBV12-4; CDR3: CASSAQLVGYEQCF; DNA: TGTGCCAGCAGTGCCCAACTAGTGGGCTACGAGCAGTGCTTC
D: NA; size: many; J: TRBJ2-5; V: TRBV5-6; CDR3: CASSLVDLETQYF; DNA: TGTGCCAGCAGCTTGGTTGACTTGGAGACCCAGTACTTC
D: TRBD2; size: many; J: TRBJ2-7; V: TRBV10-3; CDR3: CAIKVSGSGSGRGYEQYF; DNA: TGTGCCATCAAGGTCAGTGGGAGCGGTAGCGGGAGGGGCTACGAGCAGTACTTC
D: TRBD2; size: few; J: TRBJ2-4; V: TRBV7-2; CDR3: CASSLAVLAGGPIPNIQYF; DNA: TGTGCCAGCAGCTTAGCGGTTTTAGCGGGAGGGCCCATCCCAAACATTCAGTACTTC
D: TRBD1; size: few; J: TRBJ1-2; V: TRBV6-4; CDR3: CATQLRGGANYGYTF; DNA: TGTGCCACCCAGCTAAGAGGGGGCGCAAACTATGGCTACACCTTC
D: NA; size: many; J: TRBJ2-7; V: TRBV27; CDR3: CASSPGPPYEQYF; DNA: TGTGCCAGCAGTCCCGGGCCCCCCTACGAGCAGTACTTC
D: TRBD1; size: few; J: TRBJ1-5; V: TRBV7-2; CDR3: CASSTPGQGTTQHF; DNA: TGTGCCAGCAGCACCCCGGGACAGGGGACGACCCAGCATTTT
D: NA; size: many; J: TRBJ2-6; V: TRBV20-1; CDR3: CSAPNRGFGSSGANVLTF; DNA: TGCAGTGCTCCCAACCGGGGGTTTGGAAGCTCTGGGGCCAACGTCCTGACTTTC
D: NA; size: many; J: TRBJ1-3; V: TRBV6-2/TRBV6-3; CDR3: CASLRTVRSGNTIYF; DNA: TGTGCCAGCCTACGGACGGTTCGCTCTGGAAACACCATATATTTT
D: TRBD2; size: NA; J: TRBJ2-2; V: TRBV5-4; CDR3: CASSLGLAYAGELFF; DNA: TGTGCCAGCAGCTTGGGACTAGCGTACGCCGGGGAGCTGTTCTTT